Described below is a single T cell receptor (beta chain) sequence and its context. The data derive from a study of OX40 agonist ivuxolimab in advanced cancers. Study summary: Prior checkpoint blockade (anti-PD-1, anti-PD-L1 or anti-CTLA-4) was permitted; approximately 40% had it.

CDR1 is MDHEN, CDR2 SYDVKM, per germline. This CDR3 region has 17 residues. The ends were cut back, 4 bases at V and 2 bases at J, with 20 bases in the middle. TCRdb keeps only in-frame clones here, not all; method: immunoSEQ multiplex PCR. Of about 19,000 clones in the sample, around 81% were seen once. The chain is built from TRBV28 and TRBJ2-5; tentatively, D is TRBD1 (5 bases). The origin of this receptor is an adult with an advanced solid tumor such as melanoma, head and neck, liver or kidney cancer. Sample: CD4+ or CD8+ T cells sorted from blood, taken in a trial of the OX40 agonist ivuxolimab. The CDR3 loop is CASSSSLGQGWQETQYF. DNA for the CDR3: TGTGCCAGCAGTTCCTCCCTTGGGCAGGGATGGCAAGAGACCCAGTACTTC. Based on the CDR3 plus reference TRBV28 and TRBJ2-5, the full variable domain is DVKVTQSSRYLVKRTGEKVFLECVQDMDHENMFWYRQDPGLGLRLIYFSYDVKMKEKGDIPEGYSVSREKKERFSLILESASTNQTSMYLCASSSSLGQGWQETQYFGPGTRLLVL.